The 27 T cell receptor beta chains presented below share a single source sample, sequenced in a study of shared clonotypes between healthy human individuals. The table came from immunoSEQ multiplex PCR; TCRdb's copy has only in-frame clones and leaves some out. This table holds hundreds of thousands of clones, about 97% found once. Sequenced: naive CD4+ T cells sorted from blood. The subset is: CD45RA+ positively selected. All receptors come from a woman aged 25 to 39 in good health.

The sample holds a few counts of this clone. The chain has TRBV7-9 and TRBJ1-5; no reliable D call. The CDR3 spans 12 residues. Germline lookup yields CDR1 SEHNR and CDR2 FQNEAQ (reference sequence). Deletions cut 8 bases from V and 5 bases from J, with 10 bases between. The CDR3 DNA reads TGTGCCAGCTGCGGTCCTGATCAGCCCCAGCATTTT. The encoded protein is CASCGPDQPQHF.

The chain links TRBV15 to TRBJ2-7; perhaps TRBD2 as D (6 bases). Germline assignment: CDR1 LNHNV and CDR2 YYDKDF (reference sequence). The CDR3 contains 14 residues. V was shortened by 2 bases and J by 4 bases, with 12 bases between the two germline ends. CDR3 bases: TGTGCCACCAGCAGATTAGCGGTCCCATACGAGCAGTACTTC. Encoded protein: CATSRLAVPYEQYF.

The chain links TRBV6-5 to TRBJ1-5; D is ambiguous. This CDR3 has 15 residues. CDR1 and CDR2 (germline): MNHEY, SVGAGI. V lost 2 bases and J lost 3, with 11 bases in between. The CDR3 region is CASSYSGPDNQPQHF. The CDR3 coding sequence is TGTGCCAGCAGTTACAGTGGGCCTGACAATCAGCCCCAGCATTTT.

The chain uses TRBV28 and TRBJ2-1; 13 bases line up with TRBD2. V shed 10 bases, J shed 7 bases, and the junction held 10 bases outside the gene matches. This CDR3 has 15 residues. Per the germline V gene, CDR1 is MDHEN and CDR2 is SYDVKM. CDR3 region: CATIPGGLAGNEQFF. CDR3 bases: TGTGCCACCATTCCTGGGGGACTAGCGGGAAATGAGCAGTTCTTC. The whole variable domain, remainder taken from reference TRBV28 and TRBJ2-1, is DVKVTQSSRYLVKRTGEKVFLECVQDMDHENMFWYRQDPGLGLRLIYFSYDVKMKEKGDIPEGYSVSREKKERFSLILESASTNQTSMYLCATIPGGLAGNEQFFGPGTRLTVL.

CDR3 in amino acids: CASSPRQGDGGYTF. The CDR3 DNA reads TGTGCCAGCTCACCGCGACAGGGAGACGGTGGCTACACCTTC. V gene TRBV18 combines with J gene TRBJ1-2; 7 bases align to TRBD1. The CDR3 covers 14 residues. Germline assignment: CDR1 KGHSH and CDR2 LQKENI. With 3 bases clipped from V and 7 bases from J, the junction kept 8 bases outside the gene matches.

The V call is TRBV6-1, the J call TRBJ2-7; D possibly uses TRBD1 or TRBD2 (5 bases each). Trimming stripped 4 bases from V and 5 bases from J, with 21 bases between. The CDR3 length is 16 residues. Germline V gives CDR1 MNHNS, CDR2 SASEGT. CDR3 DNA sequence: TGTGCCAGCAGTGCCGCCTCCGGGGCCGATCCCGACGAGCAGTACTTC. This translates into CASSAASGADPDEQYF.

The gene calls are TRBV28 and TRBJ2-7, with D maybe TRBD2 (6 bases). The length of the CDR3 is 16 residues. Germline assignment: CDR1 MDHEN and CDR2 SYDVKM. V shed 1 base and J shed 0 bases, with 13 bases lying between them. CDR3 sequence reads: CASSLYSAGSSYEQYF. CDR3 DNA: TGTGCCAGCAGTTTATACTCGGCGGGGAGCTCCTACGAGCAGTACTTC.

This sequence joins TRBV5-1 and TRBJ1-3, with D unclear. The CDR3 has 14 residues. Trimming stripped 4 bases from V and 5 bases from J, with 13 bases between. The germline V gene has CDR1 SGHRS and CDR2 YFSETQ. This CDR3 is CASSVGNPRNTIYF. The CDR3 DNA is TGCGCCAGCAGCGTCGGGAACCCCCGAAACACCATATATTTT.

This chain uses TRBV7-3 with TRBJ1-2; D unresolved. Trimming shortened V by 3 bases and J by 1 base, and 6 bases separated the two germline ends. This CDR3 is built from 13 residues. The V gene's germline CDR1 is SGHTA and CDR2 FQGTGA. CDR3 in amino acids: CASSLDGNYGYTF. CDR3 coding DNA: TGTGCCAGCAGCTTGGACGGTAACTATGGCTACACCTTC.

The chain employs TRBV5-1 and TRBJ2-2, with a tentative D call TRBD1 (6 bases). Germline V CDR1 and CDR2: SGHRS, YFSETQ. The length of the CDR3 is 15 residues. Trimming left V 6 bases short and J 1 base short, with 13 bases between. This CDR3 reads CASNRAQGNTGELFF. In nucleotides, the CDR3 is TGCGCCAGCAACCGCGCACAGGGGAACACCGGGGAGCTGTTTTTT.

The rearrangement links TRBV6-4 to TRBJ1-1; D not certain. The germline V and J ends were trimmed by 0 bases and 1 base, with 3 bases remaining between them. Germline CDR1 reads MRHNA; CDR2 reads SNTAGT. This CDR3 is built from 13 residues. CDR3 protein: CASSDSSNTEAFF. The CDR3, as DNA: TGTGCCAGCAGTGACTCTTCGAACACTGAAGCTTTCTTT.

The CDR3 loop reads CASSYFGSNTEAFF. Written as DNA, the CDR3 is TGTGCCAGCAGCTATTTTGGCTCGAACACTGAAGCTTTCTTT. The chain combines TRBV5-8 with TRBJ1-1, with D uncertain. Per the germline V gene, CDR1 is SGHTS and CDR2 is YDEGEE. V gave up 3 bases and J gave up 1 base, with 10 bases separating them. The CDR3 has 14 amino acids.

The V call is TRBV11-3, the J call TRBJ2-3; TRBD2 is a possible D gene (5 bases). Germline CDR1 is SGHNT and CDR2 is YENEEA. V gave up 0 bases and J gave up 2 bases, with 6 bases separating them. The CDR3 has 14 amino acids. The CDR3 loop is CASSLDRDTDTQYF. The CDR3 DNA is TGTGCCAGCAGCTTAGACCGGGACACAGATACGCAGTATTTT.

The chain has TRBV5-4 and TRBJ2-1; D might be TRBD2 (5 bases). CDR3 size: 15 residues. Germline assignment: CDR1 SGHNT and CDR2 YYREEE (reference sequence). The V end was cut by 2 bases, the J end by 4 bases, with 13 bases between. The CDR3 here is CASSFGSPEYNEQFF. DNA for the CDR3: TGTGCCAGCAGCTTTGGGAGCCCGGAATACAATGAGCAGTTCTTC.

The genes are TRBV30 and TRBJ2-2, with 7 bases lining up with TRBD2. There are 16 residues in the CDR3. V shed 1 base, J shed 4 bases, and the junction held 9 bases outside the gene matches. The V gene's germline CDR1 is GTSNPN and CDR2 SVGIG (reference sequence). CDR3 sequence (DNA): TGTGCCTGGAGTGGGGCCGGGACGGGAGGCACCGGGGAGCTGTTTTTT. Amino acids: CAWSGAGTGGTGELFF.

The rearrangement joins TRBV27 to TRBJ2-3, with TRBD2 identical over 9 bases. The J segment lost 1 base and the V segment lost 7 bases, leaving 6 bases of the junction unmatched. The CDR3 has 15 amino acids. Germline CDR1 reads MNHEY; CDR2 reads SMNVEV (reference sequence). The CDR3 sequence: CASKPLAGCTDTQYF. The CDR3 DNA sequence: TGTGCCAGCAAACCCCTAGCGGGATGCACAGATACGCAGTATTTT.

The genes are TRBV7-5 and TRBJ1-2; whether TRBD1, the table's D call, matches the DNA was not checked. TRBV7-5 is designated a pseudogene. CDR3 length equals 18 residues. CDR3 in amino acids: CVRSLAADGQGAWYGYTF. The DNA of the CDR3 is TGTGTCAGAAGCTTAGCAGCCGACGGACAGGGGGCATGGTATGGCTACACCTTC.

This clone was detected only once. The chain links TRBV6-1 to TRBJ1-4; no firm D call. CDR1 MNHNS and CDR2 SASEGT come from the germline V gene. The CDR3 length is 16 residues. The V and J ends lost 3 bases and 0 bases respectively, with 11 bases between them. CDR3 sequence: CASSESMTATNEKLFF. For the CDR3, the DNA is TGTGCCAGCAGTGAGTCGATGACCGCAACTAATGAAAAACTGTTTTTT.

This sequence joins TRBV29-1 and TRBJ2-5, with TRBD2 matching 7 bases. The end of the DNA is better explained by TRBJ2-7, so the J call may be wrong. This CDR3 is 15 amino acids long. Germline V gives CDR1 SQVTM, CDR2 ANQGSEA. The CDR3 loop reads CSVWGGVPYDYEQYF. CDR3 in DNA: TGCAGCGTTTGGGGGGGGGTCCCCTACGACTACGAGCAGTACTTC.

The CDR3 protein is CASHTGTGVIEQYF. The CDR3 DNA follows: TGTGCCAGTCACACAGGGACAGGGGTGATCGAGCAGTACTTC. This chain uses TRBV28 with TRBJ2-7, with 10 positions matching TRBD1. CDR3 size: 14 residues. Trimming at V came to 9 bases and at J to 6 bases, leaving 11 bases not matched to a gene. Germline loops: CDR1 MDHEN, CDR2 SYDVKM.

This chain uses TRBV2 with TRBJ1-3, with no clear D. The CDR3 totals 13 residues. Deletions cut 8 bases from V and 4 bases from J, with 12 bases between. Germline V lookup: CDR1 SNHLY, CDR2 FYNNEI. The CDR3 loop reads CASVGSQGNTIYF. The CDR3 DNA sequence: TGTGCCAGCGTCGGTTCACAAGGAAACACCATATATTTT.

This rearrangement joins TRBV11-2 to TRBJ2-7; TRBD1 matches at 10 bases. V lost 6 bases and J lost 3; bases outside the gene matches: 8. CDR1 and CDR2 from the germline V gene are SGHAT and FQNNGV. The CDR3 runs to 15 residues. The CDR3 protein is CASSPYRDRGYEQYF. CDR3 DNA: TGTGCCAGCAGTCCTTACCGGGACAGGGGCTACGAGCAGTACTTC.

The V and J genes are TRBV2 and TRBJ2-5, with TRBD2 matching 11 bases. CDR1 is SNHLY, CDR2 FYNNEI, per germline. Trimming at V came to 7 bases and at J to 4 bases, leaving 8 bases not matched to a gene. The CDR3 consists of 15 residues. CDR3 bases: TGTGCCAGCAAGATGACTAGCGGGATTTTAGAGACCCAGTACTTC. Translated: CASKMTSGILETQYF.

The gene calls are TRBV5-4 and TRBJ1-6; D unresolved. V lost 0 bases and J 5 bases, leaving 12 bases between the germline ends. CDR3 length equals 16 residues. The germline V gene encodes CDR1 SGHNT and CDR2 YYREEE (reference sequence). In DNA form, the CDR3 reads TGTGCCAGCAGCTTGGGTGGAGGGTTCAATAATTCACCCCTCCACTTT. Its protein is CASSLGGGFNNSPLHF.

The CDR3 sequence: CASSEPGTGSNQPQHF. The CDR3 nucleotides read TGCGCCAGCAGTGAGCCCGGGACGGGTAGCAATCAGCCCCAGCATTTT. The J gene is TRBJ1-5, the V gene TRBV10-2; tentative D call: TRBD1 (5 bases). Germline V gene sequence: CDR1 WSHSY, CDR2 SAAADI. Trimming cost V 2 bases and J 0 bases, with 11 bases left between them. CDR3 length: 16 amino acids.

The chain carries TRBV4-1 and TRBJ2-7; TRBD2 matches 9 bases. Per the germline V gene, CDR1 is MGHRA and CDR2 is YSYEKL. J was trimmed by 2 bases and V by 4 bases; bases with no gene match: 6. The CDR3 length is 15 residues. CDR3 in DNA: TGCGCCAGCAGCCCGGGACTAGCAAAACCCTACGAGCAGTACTTC. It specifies CASSPGLAKPYEQYF.

The CDR3 sequence: CASSQAGTANQPQHF. CDR3 DNA sequence: TGCGCCAGCAGCCAAGCCGGGACAGCTAATCAGCCCCAGCATTTT. This chain joins TRBV4-1 and TRBJ1-5, with 7 bases matching TRBD1. The V segment lost 1 base and the J segment 4 bases; nucleotides outside the gene matches: 4. The CDR3 sequence is 15 residues long. Per the germline V gene, CDR1 is MGHRA and CDR2 is YSYEKL.